The 27 T cell receptor beta chains below all came from one sample that was sequenced in a study of Ad26.COV2.S vaccination and SARS-CoV-2 variants (dated by TCRdb to the early 2020s). The sample's treatment or condition, from its label and the paper: about 20 received Ad26.COV2.S at low or high dose, single or two shots; roughly 5 received placebo; per-sample allocation not given. Repertoires of vaccine and placebo recipients were sequenced from samples taken on day 63 after the first injection. The method was the immunoSEQ multiplex PCR assay. TCRdb carries this immuneACCESS record with in-frame sequences only. Its versions omit some clonotypes, under half of them owing to an unresolved V gene in the studies checked, with the rest unexplained. The sample includes over 350,000 clones, with approximately 86% observed a single time. 3.5% of the sample is taken by the ten largest. The sample here was peripheral blood, taken in a trial of Ad26.COV2.S vaccine versus placebo. Receptors originate from a person between 18 and 60 years old who received the Ad26.COV2.S COVID-19 vaccine or a placebo.

The rearrangement uses TRBV5-5 and TRBJ1-5; the D is unclear. The CDR3 consists of 13 residues. Looked up from germline, CDR1 is SGHKS and CDR2 is YYEKEE (reference sequence). V lost 2 bases and J lost 4, with 7 bases in between. The CDR3 DNA follows: TGTGCCAGCAGCTTTGATGCTAATCAGCCCCAGCATTTT. It specifies CASSFDANQPQHF.

Details on this clone: A clone one base away is much larger, so this may be a read error. This chain links TRBV28 with TRBJ1-2, with TRBD1 matching over 8 bases. Trimming took 6 bases from V and 3 from J; bases not matched to a gene: 0. Germline V lookup: CDR1 MDHEN, CDR2 SYDVKM. The CDR3 length is 12 residues. Here the CDR3 reads CASRDRDYGYTF. DNA for the CDR3: TGTGCCAGCAGGGACAGGGACTATGGCTACACCTTC.

The chain carries TRBV24-1 and TRBJ2-7; a possible D gene is TRBD1 (6 bases). The CDR3 totals 12 residues. The germline V gene encodes CDR1 KGHDR and CDR2 SFDVKD. The germline V and J ends were trimmed by 3 bases and 9 bases, with 11 bases remaining between them. CDR3 residues: CATSDTTGMQYF. Here the CDR3 DNA reads TGTGCCACCAGTGATACTACAGGGATGCAGTACTTC.

The chain carries TRBV25-1 and TRBJ1-2; 8 bases are a match to TRBD1. Losses at the gene ends were 1 base for V and 7 bases for J; bases not matched to a gene: 5. CDR3 length equals 14 residues. From germline, CDR1 is MGHDK and CDR2 SYGVNS. CDR3 loop: CASSELGRGLGYTF. CDR3 nucleotide sequence: TGTGCCAGCAGTGAATTGGGCAGGGGGCTTGGCTACACCTTC.

The chain employs TRBV14 and TRBJ2-7, with 8 bases matching TRBD1. The germline gives CDR1 SGHDN, CDR2 FVKESK. This CDR3 spans 11 amino acids. Germline trimming cut 8 bases from V and 6 bases from J; bases unmatched to any gene: 3. DNA of the CDR3: TGTGCCAGCGGGGGACAGGCCGAGCAGTACTTC. This sequence encodes CASGGQAEQYF.

V is TRBV6-6 and J is TRBJ1-1; D might be TRBD1 (6 bases). Trimming took off 5 bases at V and 3 bases at J, with 16 bases between the two ends. Germline V gene data show CDR1 as MNHNY and CDR2 as SVGAGI (reference sequence). This CDR3 region has 15 residues. In DNA, the CDR3 is TGTGCCAGCAGTGCAGTAATATCAGGGGACACTGAAGCTTTCTTT. As protein: CASSAVISGDTEAFF.

The gene calls are TRBV6-6 and TRBJ1-4; unclear D gene. The V gene lost 7 bases and the J gene lost 8 bases, with 17 bases spanning the gap. Germline-derived CDR1 and CDR2 are MNHNY and SVGAGI (reference sequence). The CDR3 runs to 14 residues. The CDR3 protein is CASNMGGSLEKLFF. As DNA, the CDR3 is TGTGCCAGCAATATGGGAGGGTCGTTGGAAAAACTGTTTTTT.

This rearrangement joins TRBV7-8 to TRBJ1-1, with TRBD1 identical over 8 bases. The ends lost 5 bases at V and 2 bases at J; junction bases unmatched: 7. The germline gives CDR1 SGHVS, CDR2 FQNEAQ. This CDR3 has 15 residues. CDR3 region: CASSIMTGENTEAFF. The CDR3 DNA follows: TGTGCCAGCAGCATAATGACAGGGGAAAACACTGAAGCTTTCTTT.

The chain links TRBV2 to TRBJ1-1, with a weak D call TRBD1 (5 bases). Trimming left V 4 bases short and J 5 bases short, with 17 bases between. The CDR3 totals 15 residues. Germline loops: CDR1 SNHLY, CDR2 FYNNEI. This CDR3 reads CASSGALRGGTEAFF. The CDR3 coding sequence is TGTGCCAGCAGTGGTGCGTTGAGGGGAGGTACTGAAGCTTTCTTT.

J is TRBJ2-7 and V is TRBV7-2; 9 bases map to TRBD2. Germline V lookup: CDR1 SGHTA, CDR2 FQGNSA. With V trimmed by 4 bases and J by 6 bases, 10 bases remained unmatched. The CDR3 runs 15 residues. CDR3 in amino acids: CASSYLSAGGAEQYF. CDR3 DNA: TGTGCCAGCAGCTACCTTTCAGCGGGGGGCGCCGAGCAGTACTTC.

This clone appeared once. The chain carries TRBV11-1 and TRBJ2-5; TRBD2 matches 7 bases. The CDR3 length is 13 residues. The germline CDR1 and CDR2 sequences are SGHAT and FQDESV (reference sequence). Trimming cost V 3 bases and J 5 bases; bases outside gene matches: 3. In nucleotides, the CDR3 is TGTGCCAGCAGCTTCGGACTAGAGGAGACCCAGTACTTC. This encodes CASSFGLEETQYF.

CDR3 amino acids: CASSSVRLSSYEQYF. DNA for the CDR3: TGTGCCAGCAGCTCCGTTAGACTAAGCTCCTACGAGCAGTACTTC. The V and J genes are TRBV11-2 and TRBJ2-7; D possibly corresponds to TRBD2 (5 bases). The V gene lost 4 bases and the J gene lost 0 bases, with 13 bases spanning the gap. Germline CDR1 SGHAT, CDR2 FQNNGV. The CDR3 has 15 residues.

The chain employs TRBV7-2 and TRBJ2-1, with 13 bases aligning to TRBD2. The germline CDR1 and CDR2 sequences are SGHTA and FQGNSA. This CDR3 has 16 amino acids. The ends lost 5 bases at V and 8 bases at J; junction bases unmatched: 9. CDR3 amino acids: CASSPPTSGGFDEQFF. The CDR3 DNA reads as TGTGCCAGCAGCCCTCCGACTAGCGGGGGGTTCGATGAGCAGTTCTTC.

The J gene is TRBJ1-5, the V gene TRBV6-5; D not resolved. Trimming removed 7 bases from V and 6 bases from J, with 13 bases in between. This CDR3 has 13 residues. The V gene's germline CDR1 is MNHEY and CDR2 SVGAGI. CDR3 amino acids: CASNGNGGQPQHF. The CDR3 DNA reads as TGTGCCAGCAATGGGAACGGAGGTCAGCCCCAGCATTTT.

This CDR3 is CASSFRMDKDTQYF. The CDR3 region has the DNA TGTGCCAGCAGCTTCCGAATGGACAAGGATACGCAGTATTTT. This chain uses TRBV7-9 with TRBJ2-3, with D possibly TRBD1 on 5 matching bases. Trimming cost V 3 bases and J 6 bases, with 13 bases left between them. Germline CDR1 is SEHNR and CDR2 is FQNEAQ (reference sequence). The CDR3 is 14 amino acids.

The V and J genes are TRBV6-5 and TRBJ2-2; TRBD1 might be the D (6 bases). Germline V lookup: CDR1 MNHEY, CDR2 SVGAGI. V was cut by 3 bases and J by 4 bases, with 12 bases left in between. The CDR3 runs to 15 residues. The CDR3: CASSYWGPGTGELFF. The DNA for the CDR3 is TGTGCCAGCAGTTATTGGGGGCCGGGCACCGGGGAGCTGTTTTTT.

The gene calls are TRBV11-2 and TRBJ2-7; D may be TRBD1 (6 bases). This CDR3 has 14 amino acids. Germline assignment: CDR1 SGHAT and CDR2 FQNNGV. V lost 6 bases and J 3 bases, leaving 15 bases between the germline ends. CDR3 loop: CASRSLRGGYEQYF. For the CDR3, the DNA is TGTGCCAGCAGATCCCTCAGGGGCGGCTACGAGCAGTACTTC.

The genes are TRBV4-2 and TRBJ2-2; D not resolved. Trimming cost V 0 bases and J 4 bases, with 6 bases left between them. The CDR3 loop spans 14 amino acids. In germline, CDR1 is LGHNA, CDR2 YNFKEQ. As DNA, the CDR3 is TGTGCCAGCAGCCAAGAGCTGGGCACCGGGGAGCTGTTTTTT. Amino acids: CASSQELGTGELFF.

The V gene is TRBV6-4, the J gene TRBJ1-1; D gene unclear. From germline, CDR1 is MRHNA and CDR2 SNTAGT. Trimming shortened V by 6 bases and J by 10 bases, and 18 bases separated the two germline ends. The CDR3 has 13 amino acids. CDR3 in amino acids: CASRANSGGAAFF. The CDR3, as DNA: TGTGCCAGCAGAGCCAATTCAGGAGGCGCAGCTTTCTTT.

CDR3 sequence reads: CASPGSLSGELFF. The CDR3 DNA is TGTGCCAGTCCCGGGTCCCTTTCCGGGGAGCTGTTTTTT. V and J are TRBV19 and TRBJ2-2, with D unresolved. The CDR3 spans 13 residues. Germline CDR1 and CDR2: LNHDA and SQIVND (reference sequence). V lost 8 bases and J 6 bases, leaving 13 bases between the germline ends. Complete variable domain (other parts from reference TRBV19 and TRBJ2-2): DGGITQSPKYLFRKEGQNVTLSCEQNLNHDAMYWYRQDPGQGLRLIYYSQIVNDFQKGDIAEGYSVSREKKESFPLTVTSAQKNPTAFYLCASPGSLSGELFFGEGSRLTVL.

The chain combines TRBV3-1 (or the pseudogene TRBV3-2) with TRBJ2-1; TRBD1 agrees at 8 bases. With 4 bases clipped from V and 5 bases from J, the junction kept 4 bases outside the gene matches. The CDR3 contains 14 residues. CDR1 and CDR2 from the germline V gene are LGHDT and YNNKEL (reference sequence). The CDR3 DNA follows: TGTGCCAGCAGCCCCCGGGACAGGAACAATGAGCAGTTCTTC. Protein: CASSPRDRNNEQFF.

This clone has only one observation. The rearrangement joins TRBV16 to TRBJ2-1; 11 positions match TRBD2. With 2 bases clipped from V and 9 bases from J, the junction kept 9 bases outside the gene matches. CDR1 and CDR2 from the germline V gene are KGHSY and FQNENV. The CDR3 is 16 amino acids. CDR3 in DNA: TGTGCCAGCAGCCAAGAGCCTAGCGGGGGGCGAGGTGAGCAGTTCTTC. Translation gives CASSQEPSGGRGEQFF.

The V call is TRBV19, the J call TRBJ1-3, with a tentative D call TRBD1 (6 bases). This CDR3 is 17 amino acids long. CDR1 is LNHDA, CDR2 SQIVND, per germline (reference sequence). V was clipped by 2 bases and J by 0 bases, with 14 bases between them. In DNA form, the CDR3 reads TGTGCCAGTAGTATACCAAGGGCAGGGGACTCTGGAAACACCATATATTTT. Amino acid sequence: CASSIPRAGDSGNTIYF.

A few counts support this clone. The chain employs TRBV7-2 and TRBJ1-5; D not resolved. The CDR3 covers 13 residues. Germline assignment: CDR1 SGHTA and CDR2 FQGNSA. The V end lost 1 base, the J end lost 11 bases, and 12 bases lay between the germline ends. The CDR3 DNA reads TGTGCCAGCAGCTTAGGTTTGGGATACTCCCAGCATTTT. Translation gives CASSLGLGYSQHF.

The rearrangement joins TRBV3-1 (or the pseudogene TRBV3-2) to TRBJ2-1; no firm D call. This CDR3 has 17 residues. Germline V gene sequence: CDR1 LGHDT, CDR2 YNNKEL (reference sequence). V dropped 1 base and J dropped 0 bases, with 13 bases sitting between them. Written as DNA, the CDR3 is TGTGCCAGCAGCCAAGCTTTGTTCCGGAGCTCCTACAATGAGCAGTTCTTC. Amino acids: CASSQALFRSSYNEQFF.

In this sample, this clone turned up once. The rearrangement joins TRBV29-1 to TRBJ1-4, with D hard to call. This CDR3 has 12 residues. Trimming left V 3 bases short and J 4 bases short, with 6 bases between. Per germline, CDR1 SQVTM and CDR2 ANQGSEA. The CDR3 region is CSVEGGNEKLFF. The CDR3 region has the DNA TGCAGCGTTGAGGGTGGTAATGAAAAACTGTTTTTT.

V gene TRBV5-1 combines with J gene TRBJ2-7; TRBD1 matches 8 bases. V lost 0 bases, J lost 3 bases, and 5 bases stayed unmatched. This CDR3 is built from 15 residues. Germline CDR1 reads SGHRS; CDR2 reads YFSETQ. The CDR3: CASSLGPGQDYEQYF. Here the CDR3 DNA reads TGCGCCAGCAGCTTGGGCCCGGGACAGGACTACGAGCAGTACTTC.